This entry is about one TCR beta chain. The junction and the germline gene differ at one end; a read error may be behind it. This CDR3 comprises 15 residues. Germline-derived CDR1 and CDR2 are MNHEY and SVGEGT. This specimen comes from a study of T-cell reconstitution after alpha-beta-depleted transplantation in children. Unique molecular identifiers tagged the TCRbeta library. TCRdb re-called the PCR reads through MiXCR, storing one row per CDR3 protein. The sample yields 200,000 to 250,000 distinct CDR3 sequences, roughly a tenth seen once. V usage is TRBV6-2 or TRBV6-3 and J usage is TRBJ2-3, with TRBD1 matching over 9 bases. Source: PBMCs from the stem cell graft donor, taken from the stem cell graft. The TCR was taken from a human donor who donated a stem cell graft to a child with acute lymphoblastic leukemia. CDR3 protein: CASKLWTGATDTQYF. The DNA for the CDR3 is TGTGCCAGTAAGTTGTGGACAGGGGCGACAGATACGCAGTACTTT.